The rows below give T cell receptor beta chains drawn from one sample of a study of response to subunit inactivated influenza vaccine. MiXCR was run by TCRdb on the RT-PCR reads, yielding one entry per CDR3 protein. The sample records approximately 490,000 distinct CDR3 sequences, roughly 7.6% being singletons. Material: PBMCs from blood, obtained around 25 months after vaccination. These receptor sequences come from a man between 50 and 70 years old who received an inactivated influenza vaccine. The conserved cysteine and the conserved F or W are not part of the CDR3 here. The D gene is left open where the match is weak.

j_call,v_call,d_call,cdr3_aa
TRBJ1-5,TRBV4-3,NA,ASSQDVLNRAPQH
TRBJ2-1,TRBV6-2/TRBV6-3,NA,ASGWSDNEQF
TRBJ2-4,TRBV2,TRBD1,ASSPGQATAKNIQY
TRBJ2-7,TRBV12-3/TRBV12-4,NA,ASMGAAYEQY
TRBJ1-5,TRBV20-1,NA,SAREPNQPQH
TRBJ2-5,TRBV5-1,NA,ASSRAVGVSQTQY
TRBJ2-3,TRBV20-1,NA,SSRHSTDTQY
TRBJ2-7,TRBV7-2,TRBD2,ASSPGTSGRTYEQY
TRBJ2-1,TRBV20-1,NA,SARDKASYNEQF
TRBJ2-7,TRBV6-1,NA,ASRRDGYEQY
TRBJ1-2,TRBV28,TRBD1,ASRPEDRRYGYT
TRBJ2-7,TRBV4-1,NA,ASSQVGRALPYEQY
TRBJ1-2,TRBV7-9,NA,ASSSRDARGDYGYT
TRBJ2-6,TRBV9,NA,ASSVEPSPSANVLT
TRBJ2-7,TRBV11-2,NA,ASSAPLKGGDITYEQY
TRBJ2-2,TRBV5-1,NA,ASRSEPGYGELF
TRBJ2-1,TRBV10-3,NA,AISERPGDEQF
TRBJ2-1,TRBV6-1,NA,ASILRATRYNEQF
TRBJ2-2,TRBV7-2,NA,ASSFTQLPNTGELF
TRBJ2-5,TRBV7-2,NA,ASSFFGFQETQY
TRBJ1-2,TRBV5-6,NA,ASSLGPGGTGYT
TRBJ2-2,TRBV5-1,TRBD2,ASSGGTSLSGELF
TRBJ1-2,TRBV29-1,NA,SALHRDNYGYT
TRBJ1-6,TRBV5-1,NA,ASSLGGINSPLH
TRBJ2-1,TRBV10-3,NA,AITKTGENYNEQF
TRBJ2-5,TRBV7-8,TRBD2,ASSLGTGGVKETQY
TRBJ2-7,TRBV20-1,TRBD2,SATPGGEQY
TRBJ2-2,TRBV3-1,TRBD1,ASSPNPGGGTGELF
TRBJ2-6,TRBV9,NA,ASSVVPGANVLT
TRBJ1-2,TRBV6-2/TRBV6-3,NA,ASSTAGRTYGYT
TRBJ2-6,TRBV4-3,NA,ASSPSFDSPFSGANVLT
TRBJ2-7,TRBV12-3/TRBV12-4,NA,ASSLYGVYEQY
TRBJ1-6,TRBV12-3/TRBV12-4,NA,ASRDFNSPLH
TRBJ2-7,TRBV5-1,TRBD2,ASSPVAGAANEQY
TRBJ2-1,TRBV10-3,TRBD1,AISESQGGYNEQF
TRBJ2-1,TRBV20-1,TRBD2,SAYRLAGGHEQF
TRBJ1-1,TRBV30,TRBD1,AWRGQGATEAF
TRBJ2-3,TRBV10-3,NA,AISDYARGTDTQY
TRBJ2-3,TRBV5-1,TRBD1,ASSSDRDVDTQY
TRBJ1-1,TRBV12-3/TRBV12-4,NA,ASSFAGTENGAF
TRBJ2-3,TRBV6-1,TRBD2,ASRAPGLGTDTQY
TRBJ1-2,TRBV20-1,TRBD1,SARNRDRGLDGYT
TRBJ1-6,TRBV6-1,NA,ASSPIDWNSPLH
TRBJ2-1,TRBV15,TRBD1,ATSRGQVLNEQF
TRBJ2-3,TRBV20-1,TRBD2,SAGAGSTDTQY
TRBJ1-5,TRBV12-3/TRBV12-4,NA,ASSWLGNQPQH
TRBJ1-1,TRBV5-8,NA,ASSLGQPQDTEAF
TRBJ2-2,TRBV4-2,NA,ASSQVPSNTGELF
TRBJ2-1,TRBV4-2,NA,ASSGVLSSYNEQF
TRBJ2-3,TRBV7-2,TRBD2,ASSLGTSGGATDTQY
TRBJ2-3,TRBV3-1,NA,ASSHDRAVFDTQY
TRBJ2-2,TRBV12-3/TRBV12-4,NA,ASSRTGKTGELF
TRBJ2-7,TRBV12-3/TRBV12-4,TRBD2,ASSSRRTSGFPYEQY
TRBJ2-5,TRBV3-1,NA,ASSYGGSTQY
TRBJ2-6,TRBV7-8,NA,ASSYRTSRAAGANVLT
TRBJ2-2,TRBV5-1,NA,ASSQGSTGELF
TRBJ2-6,TRBV7-3,NA,ASSAHSGANVLT
TRBJ2-2,TRBV7-2,NA,ASSLAGAQGTGELF
TRBJ1-1,TRBV7-2,NA,ASSLEAPGMSEAF